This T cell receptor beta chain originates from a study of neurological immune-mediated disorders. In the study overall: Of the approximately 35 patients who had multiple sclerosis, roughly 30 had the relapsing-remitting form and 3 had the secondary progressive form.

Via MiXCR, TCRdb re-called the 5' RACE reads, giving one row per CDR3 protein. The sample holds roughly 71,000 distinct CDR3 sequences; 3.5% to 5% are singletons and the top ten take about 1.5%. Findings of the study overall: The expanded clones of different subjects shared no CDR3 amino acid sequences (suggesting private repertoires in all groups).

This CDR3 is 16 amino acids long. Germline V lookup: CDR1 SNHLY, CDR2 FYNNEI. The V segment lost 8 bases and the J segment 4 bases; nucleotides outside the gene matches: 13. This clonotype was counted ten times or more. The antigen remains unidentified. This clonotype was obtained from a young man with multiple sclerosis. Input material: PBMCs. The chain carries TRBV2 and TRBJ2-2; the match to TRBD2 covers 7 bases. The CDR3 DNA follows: TGTGCCAGCCTTAAAGGGAGGGGCATAGGCACCGGGGAGCTGTTTTTT. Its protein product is CASLKGRGIGTGELFF.